The rows below give T cell receptor beta chains drawn from one sample of a study of metastatic and nonmetastatic thyroid tumors. MiXCR reprocessed the PCR reads for TCRdb. The table lists about 15,000 clones, more than 20% of them singletons. The sequenced sample consisted of tumor tissue. The receptors originated from a female donor with papillary thyroid cancer or a benign thyroid nodule (not recorded which). Some clones in this sample may be carry-over from other donors' samples. CDR3s include the opening cysteine and the closing phenylalanine or tryptophan. D genes are given only for firm matches. Where a row states a size, it is once, few, many or the class of an expanded clone; other rows omit it.

TRBJ2-1,TRBV7-9,many,TRBD2,CASSLSSGPYNEQFF,TGTGCCAGCAGCTTATCTAGCGGGCCCTACAATGAGCAGTTCTTC
TRBJ2-1,TRBV29-1,few,TRBD2,CSVESSGTSVRQFF,TGCAGCGTTGAGTCCTCCGGTACTAGCGTGAGGCAGTTCTTC
TRBJ1-1,TRBV30,-,-,CAWRGNTEAFF,TGTGCCTGGAGGGGGAACACTGAAGCTTTCTTT
TRBJ1-6,TRBV6-1,-,-,CASRTKGPDSPLHF,TGTGCCAGCAGGACTAAGGGGCCCGATTCACCACTCCACTTT
TRBJ2-2,TRBV11-2,many,-,CASSLLGGTGNTGELFF,TGTGCCAGCAGCTTATTAGGGGGTACAGGGAACACCGGGGAGCTGTTTTTT
TRBJ1-6,TRBV30,-,-,CAWAGQGNSPLHF,TGTGCCTGGGCCGGGCAGGGGAATTCACCCCTCCACTTT
TRBJ2-3,TRBV11-3,many,-,CASSLPGPHDTQYF,TGTGCCAGCAGCCTTCCGGGCCCTCACGATACGCAGTATTTT
TRBJ1-2,TRBV6-1,-,TRBD1,CASSPGPGGGYGYTF,TGTGCCAGCAGTCCAGGACCAGGGGGCGGGTATGGCTACACCTTC
TRBJ1-6,TRBV7-2,medium-sized,-,CASSLGGRRNSPLHF,TGTGCCAGCAGCTTAGGGGGCAGAAGGAATTCACCCCTCCACTTT
TRBJ2-7,TRBV9,-,-,CASSVEADTYEQYF,TGTGCCAGCAGCGTAGAGGCGGATACCTACGAGCAGTACTTC
TRBJ2-7,TRBV6-1,-,-,CASSETYRVHKQYF,TGTGCCAGCAGTGAAACCTACAGGGTCCACAAGCAGTACTTC
TRBJ1-1,TRBV5-1,many,-,CASSVEPGPEAFF,TGCGCCAGCAGCGTGGAACCGGGACCTGAAGCTTTCTTT
TRBJ1-3,TRBV12-3/TRBV12-4,-,-,CASSLGVFGNTIYF,TGTGCCAGCAGTCTAGGGGTATTTGGAAACACCATATATTTT
TRBJ2-7,TRBV20-1,-,-,CSSSRTGRRYEQYF,TGCAGTTCTAGTAGAACGGGACGACGCTACGAGCAGTACTTC
TRBJ2-3,TRBV30,many,TRBD2,CAWRVLGRGTDTQYF,TGTGCCTGGAGGGTTCTCGGGAGGGGCACAGATACGCAGTATTTT
TRBJ2-7,TRBV2,many,-,CASSDVAQPYEQYF,TGTGCCAGCAGTGATGTGGCTCAACCCTACGAGCAGTACTTC
TRBJ2-4,TRBV6-4,many,-,CASGVGSGKNIQYF,TGTGCCAGCGGGGTGGGTAGCGGAAAAAACATTCAGTACTTC
TRBJ1-1,TRBV6-1,-,-,CASMGAQSNTEAFF,TGTGCCAGTATGGGGGCCCAGTCGAACACTGAAGCTTTCTTT
TRBJ2-5,TRBV7-6,many,TRBD2,CASRRNQLAGGTETQYF,TGTGCCAGCAGACGAAACCAACTAGCGGGAGGCACAGAGACCCAGTACTTC
TRBJ2-7,TRBV6-1,-,-,CASTEVGQGLAEQYF,TGTGCCAGCACCGAGGTAGGACAGGGACTAGCCGAGCAGTACTTC
TRBJ1-1,TRBV20-1,-,TRBD1,CSATDRGRGNTEAFF,TGCAGTGCTACGGACAGGGGCCGCGGGAACACTGAAGCTTTCTTT
TRBJ2-2,TRBV24-1,-,-,CATTWRRDDTGELFF,TGTGCCACCACGTGGCGGAGGGACGACACCGGGGAGCTGTTTTTT
TRBJ2-5,TRBV9,many,-,CASSPPGGVMGTQYF,TGTGCCAGCAGCCCCCCCGGGGGCGTTATGGGGACCCAGTACTTC
TRBJ2-1,TRBV2,medium-sized,-,CASSDQYNEQFF,TGTGCCAGCAGTGACCAGTACAATGAGCAGTTCTTC
TRBJ2-2,TRBV6-2/TRBV6-3,few,TRBD1,CASSYPLDRENTGELFF,TGTGCCAGCAGTTACCCGTTGGACAGGGAGAACACCGGGGAGCTGTTTTTT
TRBJ1-3,TRBV5-1,large,-,CASSLSPRNTIYF,TGCGCCAGCAGCTTGTCGCCAAGAAACACCATATATTTT
TRBJ1-5,TRBV28,few,-,CASRTPGQPQHF,TGTGCCAGCCGCACCCCGGGGCAGCCCCAGCATTTT
TRBJ2-2,TRBV29-1,many,-,CSVVGEDTGELFF,TGCAGCGTTGTGGGGGAGGACACCGGGGAGCTGTTTTTT
TRBJ2-7,TRBV20-1,few,-,CSARSVGAYEQYF,TGCAGTGCTAGGAGTGTCGGAGCCTACGAGCAGTACTTC
TRBJ2-2,TRBV5-1,many,-,CASSLGLSESTGELFF,TGCGCCAGCAGCTTGGGTCTGAGCGAGAGCACCGGGGAGCTGTTTTTT
TRBJ2-1,TRBV28,-,-,CASNEQWANLSYNEQFF,TGTGCCAGCAATGAACAGTGGGCGAATTTAAGTTACAATGAGCAGTTCTTC
TRBJ1-1,TRBV6-1,medium-sized,-,CASSHRDTLRTEAFF,TGTGCCAGCAGTCACCGGGACACCCTTAGGACTGAAGCTTTCTTT
TRBJ1-1,TRBV4-2,many,-,CASSQDLNTEAFF,TGTGCCAGCAGCCAAGACCTTAACACTGAAGCTTTCTTT
TRBJ1-2,TRBV28,many,-,CASSLPGAGVLYGYTF,TGTGCCAGCAGTTTGCCCGGGGCAGGGGTCCTCTATGGCTACACCTTC
TRBJ2-3,TRBV27,many,TRBD2,CASSLFPGLAHTQYF,TGTGCCAGCAGTTTATTTCCCGGACTAGCTCATACGCAGTATTTT
TRBJ2-7,TRBV2,-,TRBD1,CASSKARGQVGEGVGYEQYF,TGTGCCAGCAGTAAAGCGAGGGGACAGGTGGGGGAAGGGGTAGGCTACGAGCAGTACTTC
TRBJ2-7,TRBV6-1,few,TRBD1,CASIGTGFEQYF,TGTGCCAGCATAGGGACAGGGTTCGAGCAGTACTTC
TRBJ1-3,TRBV30,-,-,CAWSPGNTIYF,TGTGCCTGGAGTCCTGGAAACACCATATATTTT
TRBJ1-6,TRBV20-1,many,-,CSVDNRDKSFPLHF,TGCAGTGTCGATAACCGGGACAAAAGTTTCCCCCTCCACTTT
TRBJ2-1,TRBV9,many,-,CASSVVSLYNEQFF,TGTGCCAGCAGCGTAGTGTCCCTATACAATGAGCAGTTCTTC
TRBJ2-2,TRBV6-2/TRBV6-3,-,TRBD1,CASSRGQHTGELFF,TGTGCCAGCAGCCGGGGACAGCACACCGGGGAGCTGTTTTTT
TRBJ2-1,TRBV5-4,-,TRBD2,CASSLGPGTRSSYNEQFF,TGTGCCAGCAGCTTGGGACCCGGGACTAGAAGCTCCTACAATGAGCAGTTCTTC
TRBJ2-7,TRBV7-8,medium-sized,TRBD2,CASSLGTSGSYEQYF,TGTGCCAGCAGCTTAGGGACTAGCGGGAGCTACGAGCAGTACTTC
TRBJ2-7,TRBV14,many,TRBD2,CASSQELAGYEQYF,TGTGCCAGCAGCCAAGAATTAGCGGGTTACGAGCAGTACTTC
TRBJ1-2,TRBV6-1,few,TRBD1,CASRERPGQGANYGYTF,TGTGCCAGCAGAGAGAGACCGGGACAGGGGGCCAATTATGGCTACACCTTC
TRBJ2-1,TRBV9,-,-,CASSSSDLGSEQFF,TGTGCCAGCAGCTCTAGCGATTTGGGGAGTGAGCAGTTCTTC
TRBJ2-5,TRBV9,-,TRBD2,CASSAGLAGGETQYF,TGTGCCAGCAGCGCAGGACTAGCGGGAGGAGAGACCCAGTACTTC